The 15 T cell receptor beta chains below all came from one sample that was sequenced in a study of regulatory T cells in long-lasting Graves disease. Time point: persistent/refractory GD, antithyroid drugs over 5 years with positive TRAb. The TCR library used RNA extracted from PBMCs. Building the TCR beta libraries relied on iRepertoire HTBI primers, and CDR3 regions underwent Arm-PCR. MiXCR was run by TCRdb on the multiplex PCR reads, yielding one entry per CDR3 protein. The sample holds about 290,000 distinct CDR3 sequences, 20% to 25% seen once. The starting material was peripheral blood mononuclear cells (PBMCs), obtained when the disease was refractory, from a patient treated with antithyroid drugs. The receptor set was obtained from a female donor with Graves disease.

The chain combines TRBV20-1 with TRBJ1-4; D gene ambiguous. The CDR3 contains 11 residues. V was shortened by 4 bases and J by 7 bases, with 7 bases between the two germline ends. CDR1 and CDR2 (germline): DFQATT, SNEGSKA (reference sequence). The CDR3 DNA is TGCAGTGCTACCACAGCTGAAAAACTGTTTTTT. It translates to CSATTAEKLFF.

This clonotype has just a few counts. The chain employs TRBV9 and TRBJ2-7; D unresolved. The CDR3 spans 14 residues. Trimming took 4 bases from V and 3 from J, leaving 14 bases between them. CDR1 is SGDLS and CDR2 is YYNGEE in the germline V gene. CDR3 region: CASSPRTNHYEQYF. The CDR3 DNA is TGTGCCAGCAGCCCCCGTACAAACCACTACGAGCAGTACTTC.

The chain has TRBV5-6 and TRBJ2-7; possibly TRBD1 or TRBD2 for D (5 bases each). The CDR3 totals 12 residues. Trimming removed 4 bases at V and 7 bases at J, with 12 bases between. CDR1 is SGHDT, CDR2 YYEEEE, per germline. The CDR3 protein is CASSPLGVEQYF. CDR3 nucleotide sequence: TGTGCCAGCAGCCCCTTGGGGGTGGAGCAGTACTTC.

The table lists this clonotype with a few counts. The chain carries TRBV6-1 and TRBJ2-5, with D possibly TRBD2 on 5 matching bases. This CDR3 comprises 13 residues. Germline CDR1 is MNHNS and CDR2 is SASEGT. Trimming removed 2 bases at V and 5 bases at J, with 9 bases between. As DNA, the CDR3 is TGTGCCAGCAGTGAATCGGGGTTTGAGACCCAGTACTTC. This gives the protein CASSESGFETQYF.

The table lists this clonotype with many counts. This chain connects TRBV7-3 to TRBJ1-1, with D tentatively TRBD1 (6 bases). In germline, CDR1 is SGHTA, CDR2 FQGTGA. There are 13 residues in the CDR3. V lost 8 bases and J 6 bases, leaving 16 bases between the germline ends. CDR3 region: CASQLNRDSEAFF. CDR3 coding DNA: TGTGCCAGCCAACTCAACAGGGACTCTGAAGCTTTCTTT.

This chain links TRBV15 with TRBJ2-3, with D unresolved. The V gene's germline CDR1 is LNHNV and CDR2 YYDKDF (reference sequence). V shed 2 bases and J shed 1 base, with 13 bases lying between them. The CDR3 length is 16 residues. The CDR3 bases are TGTGCCACCAGCAGACCCGCCACTACCGGCACAGATACGCAGTATTTT. Amino acid sequence: CATSRPATTGTDTQYF.

This clonotype showed up many times. The V call is TRBV29-1, the J call TRBJ1-5; possible D gene TRBD1, 6 bases. CDR1 and CDR2 (germline): SQVTM, ANQGSEA. The CDR3 runs 14 residues. Trimming shortened V by 6 bases and J by 7 bases, and 19 bases separated the two germline ends. The CDR3 loop reads CSVGGGDTLQPQHF. As DNA, the CDR3 is TGCAGCGTGGGAGGAGGGGACACCCTCCAGCCCCAGCATTTT.

This clonotype was seen many times. The chain recombines TRBV5-1 with TRBJ2-7, with 8 bases that match TRBD1. V lost 4 bases and J lost 3; bases outside the gene matches: 9. Germline V gene sequence: CDR1 SGHRS, CDR2 YFSETQ. CDR3 length equals 15 residues. CDR3 residues: CASSPRTGRNYEQYF. In DNA form, the CDR3 reads TGCGCCAGCAGCCCCCGGACAGGGCGAAACTACGAGCAGTACTTC.

This clonotype was detected a few times. V usage is TRBV5-6 and J usage is TRBJ2-7; 9 nucleotides agree with TRBD2. With 5 bases clipped from V and 2 bases from J, the junction kept 11 bases outside the gene matches. The germline V gene has CDR1 SGHDT and CDR2 YYEEEE. The CDR3 spans 16 residues. The CDR3 sequence: CASSLLAGGSPYEQYF. The CDR3 DNA follows: TGTGCCAGCAGTTTGCTCGCGGGAGGGTCCCCCTACGAGCAGTACTTC.

In this sample, this clonotype turned up many times. This chain joins TRBV4-2 and TRBJ1-5, with unresolved D. The V gene lost 0 bases and the J gene lost 0 bases, with 6 bases spanning the gap. The CDR3 has 15 residues. Germline values: CDR1 LGHNA, CDR2 YNFKEQ. CDR3 protein: CASSQEDYSNQPQHF. CDR3 sequence (DNA): TGTGCCAGCAGCCAAGAAGATTATAGCAATCAGCCCCAGCATTTT.

This clonotype was detected many times. V gene TRBV28 combines with J gene TRBJ2-7, with D possibly being TRBD1 or TRBD2 (5 bases each). The CDR3 is 14 amino acids. Germline CDR1 is MDHEN and CDR2 is SYDVKM. Trimming left V 3 bases short and J 0 bases short, with 9 bases between. The CDR3 nucleotides are TGTGCCAGCAGTTTCGGGGCTTTCTCCTACGAGCAGTACTTC. Amino acids: CASSFGAFSYEQYF.

The rearrangement joins TRBV11-2 to TRBJ2-1, with 11 bases that match TRBD2. Germline V gene sequence: CDR1 SGHAT, CDR2 FQNNGV. Trimming cost V 7 bases and J 4 bases; bases outside gene matches: 6. The CDR3 spans 15 residues. The CDR3 nucleotides read TGTGCCAGCACCCTGACTAGCGGGACTTACAATGAGCAGTTCTTC. Its translation is CASTLTSGTYNEQFF.

The chain joins TRBV29-1 to TRBJ2-7, with D perhaps matching TRBD2 (6 bases). This CDR3 has 14 residues. Germline lookup yields CDR1 SQVTM and CDR2 ANQGSEA. The V end lost 4 bases, the J end lost 0 bases, and 13 bases lay between the germline ends. The CDR3 DNA sequence: TGCAGCGTTGTGGCGGGGTCCGACTCCTACGAGCAGTACTTC. Translating gives CSVVAGSDSYEQYF.

The chain has TRBV10-1 and TRBJ1-5; D is unclear. From germline, CDR1 is WNHNN and CDR2 SYGVQD (reference sequence). The CDR3 totals 10 residues. Trimming stripped 4 bases from V and 7 bases from J, with 2 bases between. DNA for the CDR3: TGCGCCAGCAGTGGACAGCCCCAGCATTTT. Translation: CASSGQPQHF.

This clonotype was counted ten times or more. This rearrangement joins TRBV7-2 to TRBJ2-7, with D perhaps TRBD1 or TRBD2 (7 bases each). The V gene's germline CDR1 is SGHTA and CDR2 FQGNSA. Trimming cost V 5 bases and J 3 bases, with 17 bases left between them. This CDR3 has 15 residues. The CDR3 region is CASSRDRAGVYEQYF. CDR3 DNA sequence: TGTGCCAGCAGCCGCGACAGGGCGGGGGTCTACGAGCAGTACTTC.